A single sample gave rise to the 9 T cell receptor beta chains below, sequenced in a study of shared clonotypes between healthy human individuals. The protocol was immunoSEQ multiplex PCR, while the TCRdb copy is restricted to in-frame clones and leaves out a portion. Of more than 1 million clones in the sample, 75% to 80% were seen once. Input material: memory CD4+ T cells from PBMCs. Subset: CD45RA-negative fraction. These receptors all stem from a man younger than 30 in good health. Some clones in this sample may be carry-over from other donors' samples.

This clone was seen only once. The V call is TRBV7-3, the J call TRBJ1-1, with D possibly TRBD1 on 6 matching bases. The germline V and J ends were trimmed by 2 bases and 4 bases, with 8 bases remaining between them. The CDR3 spans 13 residues. CDR1 and CDR2 from the germline V gene are SGHTA and FQGTGA. DNA for the CDR3: TGTGCCAGCAGCTTAGGGGGCTCCACTGAAGCTTTCTTT. This gives the protein CASSLGGSTEAFF.

This rearrangement joins TRBV4-2 to TRBJ2-3; tentative D call: TRBD2 (5 bases). Germline V gene lookup returns CDR1 LGHNA and CDR2 YNFKEQ. The V end lost 4 bases, the J end lost 0 bases, and 20 bases lay between the germline ends. The CDR3 is 18 amino acids. This chain's CDR3 is CASSRAFEPGISTDTQYF. In DNA, the CDR3 is TGTGCCAGCAGCCGCGCCTTTGAGCCGGGGATTAGCACAGATACGCAGTATTTT.

Concerning this clone itself: Within the sample, other DNA sequences also encode this same CDR3. The rearrangement joins TRBV7-9 to TRBJ2-1; 7 bases match TRBD2. V shed 2 bases, J shed 2 bases, and the junction held 3 bases outside the gene matches. The V gene's germline CDR1 is SEHNR and CDR2 FQNEAQ (reference sequence). The CDR3 is 15 amino acids. Here the CDR3 reads CASSLRGSAYNEQFF. In DNA form, the CDR3 reads TGTGCCAGCAGCTTACGCGGGAGTGCCTACAATGAGCAGTTCTTC.

The chain couples TRBV6-1 to TRBJ1-5; weak D call: TRBD1 (6 bases). V dropped 6 bases and J dropped 5 bases, with 14 bases sitting between them. Per germline, CDR1 MNHNS and CDR2 SASEGT. This CDR3 has 14 residues. CDR3 coding DNA: TGTGCCAGCAGGATCCACAGGGATGATCAGCCCCAGCATTTT. Amino acid sequence: CASRIHRDDQPQHF.

The J gene is TRBJ2-2, the V gene TRBV6-1, with D perhaps assigned TRBD1 or TRBD2 (5 bases each). V was clipped by 7 bases and J by 4 bases, with 13 bases between them. This CDR3 has 14 amino acids. CDR1 and CDR2 from the germline V gene are MNHNS and SASEGT. The CDR3 coding sequence is TGTGCCAGCACCAGGGATCGGGGCACCGGGGAGCTGTTTTTT. It translates to CASTRDRGTGELFF.

The V and J genes are TRBV5-4 and TRBJ2-1; 8 positions match TRBD2. The V gene end was trimmed by 4 bases and the J gene end by 7 bases; junction bases not matched to a gene: 10. CDR1 SGHNT and CDR2 YYREEE come from the germline V gene (reference sequence). CDR3 length: 15 amino acids. CDR3 residues: CASSPGGTSDNEQFF. DNA of the CDR3: TGTGCCAGCAGCCCGGGGGGGACCTCGGATAATGAGCAGTTCTTC.

The CDR3 sequence is CASSLRLPRPNEQFF. The CDR3 DNA follows: TGTGCCAGCAGTTTAAGGCTGCCAAGACCCAATGAGCAGTTCTTC. This chain connects TRBV7-2 to TRBJ2-1; D remains unclear. This CDR3 is built from 15 residues. Per germline, CDR1 SGHTA and CDR2 FQGNSA. The ends were cut back, 6 bases at V and 6 bases at J, with 18 bases in the middle.

This rearrangement joins TRBV11-1 to TRBJ2-7, with D tentatively TRBD1 (6 bases). The ends were cut back, 4 bases at V and 2 bases at J, with 15 bases in the middle. The germline CDR1 and CDR2 sequences are SGHAT and FQDESV (reference sequence). The CDR3 runs to 15 residues. CDR3 coding DNA: TGTGCCAGCAGCTATGGGACACAGGGACCCTACGAGCAGTACTTC. As protein: CASSYGTQGPYEQYF. Combining the CDR3 with reference TRBV11-1 and TRBJ2-7 gives the whole variable domain EAEVAQSPRYKITEKSQAVAFWCDPISGHATLYWYRQILGQGPELLVQFQDESVVDDSQLPKDRFSAERLKGVDSTLKIQPAELGDSAMYLCASSYGTQGPYEQYFGPGTRLTVT.

This clone has more than one count but fewer than ten. The chain links TRBV28 to TRBJ2-7, with D tentatively TRBD1 (6 bases). CDR1 MDHEN and CDR2 SYDVKM come from the germline V gene. V was pared by 5 bases and J by 0 bases, with 23 bases between. The CDR3 spans 18 residues. In nucleotides, the CDR3 is TGTGCCAGCAGTCCCACCTGGGGGCAGCCGGACAGCTCCTACGAGCAGTACTTC. Its protein is CASSPTWGQPDSSYEQYF.